Shown below are 11 T cell receptor beta chains from a single sample sequenced in a study of blood T cell repertoires in COVID-19. TCRdb's table, derived via immunoSEQ multiplex PCR, lists solely in-frame clones and lacks some. This table holds some 90,000 clones, more than 80% found once. Sequenced input: peripheral blood. The receptor set was obtained from a woman aged 70-85 years with acute or convalescent COVID-19.

The chain links TRBV19 to TRBJ2-2, with 12 bases identical to TRBD2. J gave up 7 bases and V 5 bases, and 11 bases lay outside the gene matches. CDR3 length: 17 amino acids. The germline CDR1 and CDR2 sequences are LNHDA and SQIVND (reference sequence). The CDR3: CASSVRLAGAGSGELFF. The CDR3 DNA is TGTGCCAGTAGTGTACGACTAGCGGGGGCCGGCAGCGGGGAGCTGTTTTTT.

The chain joins TRBV3-1 (or the pseudogene TRBV3-2) to TRBJ1-1, with 9 bases matching TRBD1. This CDR3 comprises 16 residues. V was clipped by 5 bases and J by 2 bases; unmatched bases: 9. Germline V lookup: CDR1 LGHDT, CDR2 YNNKEL (reference sequence). The CDR3 coding sequence is TGTGCCAGCAGCTACCTCCCGGGACAGGGAAACACTGAAGCTTTCTTT. It translates to CASSYLPGQGNTEAFF.

The chain has TRBV6-1 and TRBJ1-3; D is ambiguous. CDR3 size: 14 residues. Germline CDR1 and CDR2: MNHNS and SASEGT. Trimming stripped 0 bases from V and 6 bases from J, with 9 bases between. The CDR3 coding sequence is TGTGCCAGCAGTGAAGCAGAACAGCAAAACACCATATATTTT. It is translated as CASSEAEQQNTIYF.

Only a few counts were recorded for this clone. The chain recombines TRBV19 with TRBJ1-2; the D is unclear. Germline V lookup: CDR1 LNHDA, CDR2 SQIVND (reference sequence). This CDR3 has 13 residues. V was trimmed by 0 bases and J by 4 bases, leaving 6 bases between them. CDR3 loop: CASSIDFSYGYTF. The CDR3 DNA is TGTGCCAGTAGTATAGATTTCTCCTATGGCTACACCTTC.

The J gene is TRBJ1-6, the V gene TRBV10-3; 8 bases align to TRBD1. The CDR3 consists of 13 residues. Losses at the gene ends were 10 bases for V and 7 bases for J; bases not matched to a gene: 6. Germline V gives CDR1 ENHRY, CDR2 SYGVKD. The CDR3 DNA sequence: TGTGCCACCGGAGGACAGGGCAATTCACCCCTCCACTTT. It is translated as CATGGQGNSPLHF.

The genes are TRBV19 and TRBJ2-2; a weak D match, TRBD2 (6 bases). Germline CDR1 reads LNHDA; CDR2 reads SQIVND (reference sequence). CDR3 length: 12 residues. V dropped 4 bases and J dropped 6 bases, with 6 bases sitting between them. CDR3 in amino acids: CASSRGAGELFF. The CDR3 nucleotides read TGTGCCAGTAGTAGGGGGGCCGGGGAGCTGTTTTTT. Together with reference TRBV19 and TRBJ2-2, the CDR3 gives the full variable domain: DGGITQSPKYLFRKEGQNVTLSCEQNLNHDAMYWYRQDPGQGLRLIYYSQIVNDFQKGDIAEGYSVSREKKESFPLTVTSAQKNPTAFYLCASSRGAGELFFGEGSRLTVL.

V gene TRBV10-1 combines with J gene TRBJ2-4, with 8 bases that match TRBD1. J lost 5 bases, V lost 6 bases, and 6 bases had no gene match. Germline-derived CDR1 and CDR2 are WNHNN and SYGVQD (reference sequence). The length of the CDR3 is 14 residues. In nucleotides, the CDR3 is TGCGCCAGCAGGGACAGGGCCCCCCAAAACATTCAGTACTTC. The encoded protein is CASRDRAPQNIQYF.

The chain combines TRBV5-1 with TRBJ2-7, with D possibly matching TRBD1 (6 bases). Germline V gives CDR1 SGHRS, CDR2 YFSETQ. The length of the CDR3 is 14 residues. The V and J ends lost 1 base and 2 bases respectively, with 10 bases between them. The CDR3 loop reads CASSLNGGPYEQYF. The CDR3 coding sequence is TGCGCCAGCAGCTTGAATGGGGGCCCCTACGAGCAGTACTTC.

This chain links TRBV7-9 with TRBJ2-7, with 10 bases fitting TRBD1. The CDR3 is 16 residues long. CDR1 is SEHNR and CDR2 is FQNEAQ in the germline V gene (reference sequence). Trimming at V came to 0 bases and at J to 4 bases, leaving 6 bases not matched to a gene. The DNA of the CDR3 is TGTGCCAGCAGCTTAGCGGTCGGGACAGGGGATTACGAGCAGTACTTC. It encodes CASSLAVGTGDYEQYF. Full variable domain (missing parts from reference TRBV7-9 and TRBJ2-7): DTGVSQNPRHKITKRGQNVTFRCDPISEHNRLYWYRQTLGQGPEFLTYFQNEAQLEKSRLLSDRFSAERPKGSFSTLEIQRTEQGDSAMYLCASSLAVGTGDYEQYFGPGTRLTVT.

This sequence joins TRBV2 and TRBJ2-1; a possible D gene is TRBD2 (5 bases). V lost 2 bases, J lost 8 bases, and 10 bases lay in between. Germline V lookup: CDR1 SNHLY, CDR2 FYNNEI. The CDR3 consists of 13 residues. In nucleotides, the CDR3 is TGTGCCAGCAGTGAAAGGGAGTTCGATGAGCAGTTCTTC. It is translated as CASSEREFDEQFF.

The chain carries TRBV19 and TRBJ1-2, with a possible D match to TRBD1 (6 bases). The length of the CDR3 is 18 residues. Germline V CDR1 and CDR2: LNHDA, SQIVND (reference sequence). V shed 4 bases and J shed 6 bases, with 27 bases lying between them. The CDR3 loop is CASSTFYPLSRGRNGYTF. The CDR3 bases are TGTGCCAGTAGTACCTTTTATCCTCTTTCCAGGGGAAGAAATGGCTACACCTTC.